This T cell receptor (beta chain) was recorded in a study of cytomegalovirus exposure and HLA in healthy donors. It was with 60 Vbeta and 13 Jbeta primers that the PCR ran. Produced via immunoSEQ multiplex PCR; TCRdb's table is partial and in-frame only. The table includes roughly 200,000 clones, 75% to 85% detected once. Whole-study results and caveats: Accurate HLA-A and HLA-B prediction from TCR beta sequences was reported for most subjects. Using a false discovery rate of 0.05, a later analysis showed that fewer than 20,000 TCR beta sequences were associated with HLA alleles. A few chains linked to CMV were shown in vitro to be specific for CMV antigens.

This CDR3 is 14 amino acids long. With V trimmed by 7 bases and J by 4 bases, 11 bases remained unmatched. Germline CDR1 SQVTM, CDR2 ANQGSEA. As regards this clone: Its antigen is not identified.

This chain links TRBV29-1 with TRBJ2-3; 7 bases agree with TRBD1. The source is a woman aged 40-49 years in good health and CMV-seronegative. Material for sequencing was PBMCs. The CDR3 region is CSGRMTGSSDTQYF. The CDR3 bases are TGCAGCGGGAGGATGACAGGGAGTTCAGATACGCAGTATTTT.